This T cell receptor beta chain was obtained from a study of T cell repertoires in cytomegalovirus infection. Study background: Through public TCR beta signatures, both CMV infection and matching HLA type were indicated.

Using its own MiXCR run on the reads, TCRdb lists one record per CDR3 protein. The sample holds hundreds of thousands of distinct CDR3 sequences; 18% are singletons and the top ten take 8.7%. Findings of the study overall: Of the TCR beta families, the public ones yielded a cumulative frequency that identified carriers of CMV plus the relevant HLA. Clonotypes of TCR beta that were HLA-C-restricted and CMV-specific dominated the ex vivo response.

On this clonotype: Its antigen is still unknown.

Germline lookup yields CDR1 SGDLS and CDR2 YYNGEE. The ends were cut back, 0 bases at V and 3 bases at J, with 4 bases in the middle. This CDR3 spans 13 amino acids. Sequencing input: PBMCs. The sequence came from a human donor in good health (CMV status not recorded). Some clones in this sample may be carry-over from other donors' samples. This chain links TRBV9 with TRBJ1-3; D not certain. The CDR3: CASSVEGGNTIYF. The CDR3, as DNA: TGTGCCAGCAGCGTAGAGGGTGGAAACACCATATATTTT.